Presented here are 27 T cell receptor beta chains from one specimen sequenced in a study of cytomegalovirus exposure and HLA in healthy donors. Data came from immunoSEQ multiplex PCR; TCRdb stores just in-frame clones and leaves some out. The table records 150,000 to 200,000 clones, approximately 86% of them present only once. The material sequenced was PBMCs. The receptors were gathered from a man aged 30 to 45 in good health and CMV-seropositive.

For the CDR3, the DNA is TGTGCCAGCAGCTTATTATTCCCAGATACGCAGTATTTT. The encoded protein is CASSLLFPDTQYF. The V and J genes are TRBV7-2 and TRBJ2-3; the D is unclear. The V end lost 2 bases, the J end lost 4 bases, and 7 bases lay between the germline ends. This CDR3 has 13 residues. Germline V gene data show CDR1 as SGHTA and CDR2 as FQGNSA.

The chain combines TRBV29-1 with TRBJ2-1; the match to TRBD1 covers 8 bases. CDR3 size: 15 residues. The germline CDR1 and CDR2 sequences are SQVTM and ANQGSEA. The ends lost 6 bases at V and 2 bases at J; junction bases unmatched: 9. CDR3 nucleotides: TGCAGCGTAGAAACCGGGACAGGAACCTACAATGAGCAGTTCTTC. Translated, it gives CSVETGTGTYNEQFF.

This clone was seen repeatedly, ten times or more. V usage is TRBV2 and J usage is TRBJ2-3; the match to TRBD2 covers 8 bases. The V and J ends lost 9 bases and 5 bases, in that order; junction bases with no gene match: 10. The V gene's germline CDR1 is SNHLY and CDR2 FYNNEI. The CDR3 contains 14 residues. The CDR3 sequence is CARGPGTSGDTQYF. In DNA form, the CDR3 reads TGTGCCAGGGGGCCGGGGACTAGTGGAGATACGCAGTATTTT.

This chain uses TRBV27 with TRBJ1-1; 8 bases line up with TRBD1. Losses at the gene ends were 8 bases for V and 4 bases for J; bases not matched to a gene: 3. The germline V gene encodes CDR1 MNHEY and CDR2 SMNVEV (reference sequence). This CDR3 region has 12 residues. The CDR3 region is CASGTGGTEAFF. CDR3 coding DNA: TGTGCCAGCGGAACAGGGGGCACTGAAGCTTTCTTT.

This rearrangement joins TRBV29-1 to TRBJ1-2, with 8 positions matching TRBD1. Germline CDR1 and CDR2: SQVTM and ANQGSEA. CDR3 length: 12 residues. Trimming cost V 7 bases and J 6 bases; bases outside gene matches: 7. The CDR3 DNA is TGCAGCGCCACAGGGGGAGATGATGGCTACACCTTC. This translates into CSATGGDDGYTF.

The gene calls are TRBV27 and TRBJ2-1; 7 bases fit TRBD1. The CDR3 has 14 residues. Germline values: CDR1 MNHEY, CDR2 SMNVEV (reference sequence). V lost 7 bases and J lost 8; bases outside the gene matches: 11. CDR3 residues: CASTHTGAVDEQFF. Here the CDR3 DNA reads TGTGCCAGCACGCATACAGGGGCTGTCGATGAGCAGTTCTTC.

This chain connects TRBV27 to TRBJ2-1; TRBD1 agrees at 7 bases. The germline V gene encodes CDR1 MNHEY and CDR2 SMNVEV (reference sequence). Losses at the gene ends were 5 bases for V and 5 bases for J; bases not matched to a gene: 3. This CDR3 contains 13 residues. CDR3: CASSTGQHNEQFF. For the CDR3, the DNA is TGTGCCAGCAGTACGGGACAGCACAATGAGCAGTTCTTC.

This chain uses TRBV15 with TRBJ1-4, with TRBD1 matching over 9 bases. CDR3 length equals 19 residues. CDR1 and CDR2 (germline): LNHNV, YYDKDF (reference sequence). V lost 7 bases to trimming and J lost 8 bases; unmatched junction nucleotides: 23. The CDR3 DNA sequence: TGTGCCACCACCGGAATCCCGGGACAGGGCAGGGCGGCTGGGGAAAAACTGTTTTTT. Encoded protein: CATTGIPGQGRAAGEKLFF.

This clone was detected only once. The J gene is TRBJ1-5, the V gene TRBV30; D is possibly TRBD1 (6 bases). The V gene's germline CDR1 is GTSNPN and CDR2 SVGIG (reference sequence). This CDR3 spans 13 amino acids. The V and J ends lost 2 bases and 4 bases respectively, with 9 bases between them. CDR3 region: CAWSPDRNQPQHF. The CDR3 coding sequence is TGTGCCTGGAGTCCGGACAGAAATCAGCCCCAGCATTTT.

The chain links TRBV5-1 to TRBJ1-2; D gene unclear. Germline loops: CDR1 SGHRS, CDR2 YFSETQ. V gave up 4 bases and J gave up 6 bases, with 13 bases separating them. This CDR3 spans 13 amino acids. The CDR3 bases are TGCGCCAGCAGCCTGGCCCCGTTAGATGGCTACACCTTC. Its translation: CASSLAPLDGYTF. Full variable domain (rest looked up from reference TRBV5-1 and TRBJ1-2): KAGVTQTPRYLIKTRGQQVTLSCSPISGHRSVSWYQQTPGQGLQFLFEYFSETQRNKGNFPGRFSGRQFSNSRSEMNVSTLELGDSALYLCASSLAPLDGYTFGSGTRLTVV.

This clone came up a few times. The CDR3: CASSREPGVNTEAFF. The CDR3 region has the DNA TGTGCCAGCAGCAGAGAACCCGGGGTGAACACTGAAGCTTTCTTT. This rearrangement joins TRBV7-6 to TRBJ1-1; D uncertain. The ends were cut back, 5 bases at V and 0 bases at J, with 13 bases in the middle. Germline-derived CDR1 and CDR2 are SGHVS and FNYEAQ. The CDR3 is 15 amino acids. Using reference TRBV7-6 and TRBJ1-1 for the parts outside the CDR3, the full variable domain is GAGVSQSPRYKVTKRGQDVALRCDPISGHVSLYWYRQALGQGPEFLTYFNYEAQQDKSGLPNDRFSAERPEGSISTLTIQRTEQRDSAMYRCASSREPGVNTEAFFGQGTRLTVV.

The rearrangement uses TRBV18 and TRBJ2-1; D is uncertain. The V end lost 3 bases, the J end lost 2 bases, and 8 bases lay between the germline ends. Germline CDR1 KGHSH, CDR2 LQKENI. CDR3 length equals 14 residues. The CDR3 nucleotides are TGTGCCAGCTCACCCCGGCAGACCTACAATGAGCAGTTCTTC. This gives the protein CASSPRQTYNEQFF.

The chain is built from TRBV13 and TRBJ2-7; 7 positions agree with TRBD2. This CDR3 comprises 15 residues. The V gene end was trimmed by 5 bases and the J gene end by 0 bases; junction bases not matched to a gene: 7. Germline lookup yields CDR1 PRHDT and CDR2 FYEKMQ (reference sequence). DNA of the CDR3: TGTGCCAGCAGCGCCCTAGCGGCCAACTCCTACGAGCAGTACTTC. It translates to CASSALAANSYEQYF. Full variable domain (rest looked up from reference TRBV13 and TRBJ2-7): AAGVIQSPRHLIKEKRETATLKCYPIPRHDTVYWYQQGPGQDPQFLISFYEKMQSDKGSIPDRFSAQQFSDYHSELNMSSLELGDSALYFCASSALAANSYEQYFGPGTRLTVT.

This chain links TRBV5-1 with TRBJ2-3, with 8 bases matching TRBD2. This CDR3 comprises 15 residues. V lost 7 bases to trimming and J lost 4 bases; unmatched junction nucleotides: 11. Germline V gives CDR1 SGHRS, CDR2 YFSETQ. CDR3 sequence reads: CASRPTGGPADTQYF. CDR3 nucleotide sequence: TGCGCCAGCCGCCCTACGGGGGGGCCGGCAGATACGCAGTATTTT.

This clone was detected a few times. The chain couples TRBV27 to TRBJ1-1; TRBD1 aligns across 7 bases. V shed 3 bases and J 1 base; nucleotides not matched to a gene: 2. The CDR3 runs to 14 residues. Per germline, CDR1 MNHEY and CDR2 SMNVEV (reference sequence). For the CDR3, the DNA is TGTGCCAGCAGTTTCGGGACAGAGAACACTGAAGCTTTCTTT. Amino acids: CASSFGTENTEAFF.

V and J are TRBV27 and TRBJ1-6; 8 bases are a match to TRBD1. V lost 6 bases to trimming and J lost 10 bases; unmatched junction nucleotides: 14. The CDR3 length is 16 residues. CDR1 is MNHEY and CDR2 is SMNVEV in the germline V gene (reference sequence). The CDR3 nucleotides are TGTGCCAGCAGGCCCTGGGACAGGCTAGTTGGATCACCCCTCCACTTT. Amino acids: CASRPWDRLVGSPLHF.

A word on this clone: Other DNA sequences in the same sample also yield this CDR3. V and J are TRBV7-3 and TRBJ2-3; possible D gene TRBD2, 6 bases. Per the germline V gene, CDR1 is SGHTA and CDR2 is FQGTGA. V lost 2 bases and J 3 bases, leaving 9 bases between the germline ends. CDR3 length: 14 amino acids. Written as DNA, the CDR3 is TGTGCCAGCAGCTTAGGCGGGGATACAGATACGCAGTATTTT. The encoded protein is CASSLGGDTDTQYF.

This chain connects TRBV7-3 to TRBJ1-1, with D possibly matching TRBD1 (5 bases). CDR1 SGHTA and CDR2 FQGTGA come from the germline V gene. This CDR3 contains 15 residues. The V gene lost 5 bases and the J gene lost 0 bases, with 13 bases spanning the gap. The CDR3 protein is CASSPQGPMNTEAFF. CDR3 coding DNA: TGTGCCAGCAGCCCTCAGGGTCCCATGAACACTGAAGCTTTCTTT.

The V and J genes are TRBV13 and TRBJ1-2; 7 bases match TRBD1. The junction had 2 bases not matched to a gene; V was cut back by 4 bases and J by 6 bases. The CDR3 has 12 residues. The germline gives CDR1 PRHDT, CDR2 FYEKMQ (reference sequence). This CDR3 reads CASSYGTDGYTF. The DNA of the CDR3 is TGTGCCAGCAGCTACGGGACAGATGGCTACACCTTC.

The J gene is TRBJ2-5, the V gene TRBV27; D might be TRBD2 (6 bases). V was cut by 5 bases and J by 1 base, with 11 bases left in between. Germline CDR1 MNHEY, CDR2 SMNVEV (reference sequence). The CDR3 has 14 amino acids. CDR3 DNA: TGTGCCAGCAGTCCGGGGGTGACCCAAGAGACCCAGTACTTC. This sequence encodes CASSPGVTQETQYF.

This clone has just a few counts. The rearrangement joins TRBV7-9 to TRBJ2-7; 8 bases are shared with TRBD1. V lost 5 bases to trimming and J lost 5 bases; unmatched junction nucleotides: 8. The length of the CDR3 is 14 residues. Germline lookup yields CDR1 SEHNR and CDR2 FQNEAQ (reference sequence). CDR3 loop: CASSPQGALNEQYF. Here the CDR3 DNA reads TGTGCCAGCAGCCCCCAGGGGGCCCTAAACGAGCAGTACTTC.

The genes are TRBV5-1 and TRBJ2-1; TRBD1 agrees at 10 bases. J gave up 4 bases and V 2 bases, and 3 bases lay outside the gene matches. The CDR3 has 15 residues. Germline assignment: CDR1 SGHRS and CDR2 YFSETQ. CDR3 region: CASSFGTGAYNEQFF. The CDR3 coding sequence is TGCGCCAGCAGCTTCGGGACAGGGGCTTACAATGAGCAGTTCTTC.

V and J are TRBV30 and TRBJ1-6; 9 nucleotides line up with TRBD1. The J segment lost 7 bases and the V segment lost 0 bases, leaving 7 bases of the junction unmatched. The CDR3 has 16 residues. In germline, CDR1 is GTSNPN, CDR2 SVGIG (reference sequence). The CDR3 DNA reads TGTGCCTGGAGTGTACTCGGGGGACAGGGAAATTCACCCCTCCACTTT. It translates to CAWSVLGGQGNSPLHF.

The rearrangement uses TRBV5-1 and TRBJ2-7; 8 bases match TRBD1. The CDR3 has 16 amino acids. V shed 4 bases and J 0 bases; nucleotides not matched to a gene: 9. Germline lookup yields CDR1 SGHRS and CDR2 YFSETQ. CDR3 nucleotides: TGCGCCAGCAGCACATTTCCCGGGACAGGCTCCTACGAGCAGTACTTC. It is translated as CASSTFPGTGSYEQYF.

The genes are TRBV6-5 and TRBJ1-1, with no clear D. Trimming took 6 bases from V and 0 from J, leaving 8 bases between them. Germline assignment: CDR1 MNHEY and CDR2 SVGAGI. CDR3 length: 13 residues. The CDR3 is CASSPVVNTEAFF. CDR3 in DNA: TGTGCCAGCAGCCCTGTTGTGAACACTGAAGCTTTCTTT.

V gene TRBV29-1 combines with J gene TRBJ2-2; 7 bases match TRBD2. Losses at the gene ends were 4 bases for V and 6 bases for J; bases not matched to a gene: 8. This CDR3 region has 14 residues. Germline V gene lookup returns CDR1 SQVTM and CDR2 ANQGSEA. CDR3 protein: CSVVRSGTAGELFF. The CDR3 DNA is TGCAGCGTTGTACGAAGCGGGACTGCCGGGGAGCTGTTTTTT.

The V call is TRBV6-5, the J call TRBJ1-1; 8 nucleotides line up with TRBD1. V lost 5 bases, J lost 1 base, and 3 bases stayed unmatched. Germline lookup yields CDR1 MNHEY and CDR2 SVGAGI. This CDR3 has 14 residues. The CDR3 loop reads CASSAGQGNTEAFF. The CDR3 DNA is TGTGCCAGCAGTGCCGGACAGGGGAACACTGAAGCTTTCTTT.